The 3 T cell receptor beta chains given below trace back to one sample, sequenced in a study of T cell responses to AZD1222 COVID-19 vaccine. Measured with immunoSEQ multiplex PCR; TCRdb has only the in-frame clones, and not every one. The sample shows about 48,000 clones, around 85% of them seen only once. This sample comprised peripheral blood, obtained 28 days after the second AZD1222 dose. The receptor source for this set is an adult who received the AZD1222 COVID-19 vaccine.

This chain's CDR3 is CASSSGLATDTQYF. CDR3 nucleotides: TGTGCCAGCAGCTCCGGACTAGCGACAGATACGCAGTATTTT. The rearrangement joins TRBV6-5 to TRBJ2-3; 9 nucleotides match TRBD2. The CDR3 sequence is 14 residues long. Trimming removed 6 bases from V and 3 bases from J; junction bases left unmatched: 4. The germline gives CDR1 MNHEY, CDR2 SVGAGI.

The gene calls are TRBV11-2 and TRBJ1-2; no clear D gene. V lost 2 bases and J lost 7, with 17 bases in between. The germline V gene encodes CDR1 SGHAT and CDR2 FQNNGV. The CDR3 spans 15 residues. The CDR3 region is CASSLRPVPRPGYTF. The CDR3 DNA is TGTGCCAGCAGCTTAAGGCCAGTACCTCGTCCTGGCTACACCTTC.

The chain uses TRBV6-5 and TRBJ2-2; 7 bases map to TRBD2. V trimming: 2 bases; J trimming: 5 bases; junction bases outside the gene matches: 8. This CDR3 region has 16 residues. Germline V CDR1 and CDR2: MNHEY, SVGAGI. The CDR3 sequence is CASSYGQGGLTGELFF. CDR3 nucleotide sequence: TGTGCCAGCAGTTACGGGCAGGGAGGGTTGACCGGGGAGCTGTTTTTT.